The 10 T cell receptor beta chains listed next were all sequenced from one sample in a study of blood T cell repertoires in COVID-19. Sequencing used immunoSEQ multiplex PCR; TCRdb keeps in-frame clones, though not all of them. The sample lists 230,000 or so clones; about 79% were seen once. The material sequenced was peripheral blood. The source is a woman aged 40 to 50 who had recovered from COVID-19.

The chain uses TRBV6-5 and TRBJ2-1; TRBD1 matches at 8 bases. J lost 2 bases, V lost 6 bases, and 3 bases had no gene match. The CDR3 has 14 residues. The germline gives CDR1 MNHEY, CDR2 SVGAGI. CDR3 loop: CASRRQGPYNEQFF. The DNA for the CDR3 is TGTGCCAGCAGAAGACAGGGGCCCTACAATGAGCAGTTCTTC.

This rearrangement joins TRBV5-1 to TRBJ1-6; a possible D gene is TRBD1 (5 bases). This CDR3 comprises 17 residues. V was pared by 0 bases and J by 9 bases, with 19 bases between. Germline CDR1 and CDR2: SGHRS and YFSETQ. This CDR3 is CASSLGDSRHDRSPLHF. The CDR3 coding sequence is TGCGCCAGCAGCTTGGGTGACAGTAGACACGATCGTTCACCCCTCCACTTT.

The chain combines TRBV6-6 with TRBJ2-7; 7 nucleotides match TRBD1. Germline CDR1 and CDR2: MNHNY and SVGAGI (reference sequence). Unmatched junction bases numbered 3, after V lost 5 bases and J lost 2 bases. The CDR3 sequence is 13 residues long. CDR3 region: CASSNDRAYEQYF. DNA of the CDR3: TGTGCCAGCAGTAACGACAGGGCCTACGAGCAGTACTTC.

The V call is TRBV11-1, the J call TRBJ2-7; D is undetermined. The CDR3 spans 13 residues. Germline V lookup: CDR1 SGHAT, CDR2 FQDESV (reference sequence). Trimming pared 2 bases from V and 7 bases from J, leaving 12 bases between. The CDR3 spells CASSLFAGTEQYF. CDR3 nucleotide sequence: TGTGCCAGCAGCTTATTCGCAGGCACTGAGCAGTACTTC.

The table lists this clone with a few counts. CDR3 amino acids: CASGAGGPNYEQYF. CDR3 DNA sequence: TGTGCCAGCGGAGCGGGGGGACCTAACTACGAGCAGTACTTC. The J gene is TRBJ2-7, the V gene TRBV19; TRBD2 matches at 9 bases. The trim removed 9 bases at V and 3 bases at J, leaving 9 bases unmatched. The CDR3 is 14 amino acids. The germline V gene encodes CDR1 LNHDA and CDR2 SQIVND (reference sequence).

The V call is TRBV5-5, the J call TRBJ2-2, with a weak D call TRBD1 (6 bases). CDR1 is SGHKS and CDR2 is YYEKEE in the germline V gene (reference sequence). CDR3 length equals 16 residues. V lost 0 bases and J lost 4, with 13 bases in between. CDR3 region: CASSLGVQGVTGELFF. The CDR3 DNA follows: TGTGCCAGCAGCTTGGGGGTACAGGGTGTCACCGGGGAGCTGTTTTTT.

The chain employs TRBV7-2 and TRBJ2-5, with TRBD2 identical over 8 bases. V dropped 0 bases and J dropped 1; count of bases not matched to a gene: 4. Germline V gene data show CDR1 as SGHTA and CDR2 as FQGNSA. This CDR3 has 16 residues. In DNA, the CDR3 is TGTGCCAGCAGCTTAGCTTCGGGGGGGGGCCAAGAGACCCAGTACTTC. Its protein is CASSLASGGGQETQYF. Variable domain in full (rest from reference TRBV7-2 and TRBJ2-5): GAGVSQSPSNKVTEKGKDVELRCDPISGHTALYWYRQSLGQGLEFLIYFQGNSAPDKSGLPSDRFSAERTGGSVSTLTIQRTQQEDSAVYLCASSLASGGGQETQYFGPGTRLLVL.

The rearrangement links TRBV10-3 to TRBJ2-7; D gene ambiguous. With 4 bases removed from V and 3 bases from J, the gap between germline ends came to 4 bases. Germline V CDR1 and CDR2: ENHRY, SYGVKD. The CDR3 has 11 amino acids. The CDR3 region is CAISGSYEQYF. The CDR3 DNA sequence: TGTGCCATCAGTGGGAGCTACGAGCAGTACTTC.

This clone appeared a few times. J is TRBJ1-6 and V is TRBV19; TRBD1 is a possible D gene (5 bases). The CDR3 is 15 residues long. Trimming stripped 4 bases from V and 0 bases from J, with 7 bases between. In germline, CDR1 is LNHDA, CDR2 SQIVND (reference sequence). The CDR3 is CASSTGASYNSPLHF. The CDR3 DNA sequence: TGTGCCAGTAGTACTGGGGCCTCCTATAATTCACCCCTCCACTTT.

The rearrangement uses TRBV18 and TRBJ1-2; D is possibly TRBD1 (6 bases). CDR1 and CDR2 from the germline V gene are KGHSH and LQKENI. With 0 bases removed from V and 7 bases from J, the gap between germline ends came to 9 bases. The CDR3 covers 13 residues. The CDR3 is CASSPPQGIGYTF. The CDR3 coding sequence is TGTGCCAGCTCACCACCTCAGGGGATTGGCTACACCTTC.